What follows are 24 T cell receptor beta chains derived from one specimen sequenced in a study of Ad26.COV2.S vaccination and SARS-CoV-2 variants. Profiling relied on immunoSEQ multiplex PCR, and the TCRdb table lists in-frame clones only, not all of them. The sample has some 250,000 clones, around 87% seen once. Treatment reported: about 20 received Ad26.COV2.S at low or high dose, single or two shots; 5 received placebo; per-sample allocation not given. Day 63 after the first vaccine or placebo injection was the time point for sampling. The specimen was peripheral blood, collected in a trial of Ad26.COV2.S vaccine versus placebo. These receptors all stem from a person aged 18-65 years who received the Ad26.COV2.S COVID-19 vaccine or a placebo.

This clone was observed a handful of times. The chain links TRBV28 to TRBJ1-1; D ambiguous. Germline CDR1 is MDHEN and CDR2 is SYDVKM. The CDR3 is 14 amino acids. Deletions cut 5 bases from V and 0 bases from J, with 10 bases between. The CDR3 reads CASSQVPLNTEAFF. Here the CDR3 DNA reads TGTGCCAGCAGTCAGGTACCCCTGAACACTGAAGCTTTCTTT.

The chain combines TRBV23-1 with TRBJ2-7; 7 bases are a match to TRBD2. TRBV23-1 is noted as an ORF with a role that remains uncertain. The CDR3 sequence is 16 residues long. With 4 bases clipped from V and 6 bases from J, the junction kept 15 bases outside the gene matches. CDR3 sequence reads: CASSRLASGGGFEQYF. Here the CDR3 DNA reads TGCGCCAGCAGTCGCCTCGCTAGCGGTGGAGGCTTCGAGCAGTACTTC.

This sequence joins TRBV4-2 and TRBJ2-1, with a possible D match to TRBD1 (6 bases). CDR1 is LGHNA and CDR2 is YNFKEQ in the germline V gene. Trimming took 6 bases from V and 2 from J, leaving 14 bases between them. The CDR3 spans 15 residues. The CDR3 DNA follows: TGTGCCAGCAGTTGGGGGCCGCCTACCTACAATGAGCAGTTCTTC. It codes for CASSWGPPTYNEQFF.

A note on this clone: Germline is not matched at one junction end, which may reflect a read error. V gene TRBV29-1 combines with J gene TRBJ2-5; the D is unclear. CDR3 length equals 12 residues. Germline CDR1 reads SQVTM; CDR2 reads ANQGSEA. Written as DNA, the CDR3 is TGCAGCGTGCGGAACTCCCAAGAGATCCAGTACTTC. This codes for CSVRNSQEIQYF. Supplemented by reference TRBV29-1 and TRBJ2-5, the full variable domain reads SAVISQKPSRDICQRGTSLTIQCQVDSQVTMMFWYRQQPGQSLTLIATANQGSEATYESGFVIDKFPISRPNLTFSTLTVSNMSPEDSSIYLCSVRNSQEIQYFGPGTRLLVL.

The V and J genes are TRBV5-6 and TRBJ2-1, with 7 bases fitting TRBD2. The V gene's germline CDR1 is SGHDT and CDR2 YYEEEE. The CDR3 extends over 16 amino acids. The trim removed 0 bases at V and 0 bases at J, leaving 3 bases unmatched. CDR3 region: CASSLDPSGSYNEQFF. CDR3 bases: TGTGCCAGCAGCTTGGATCCTAGCGGCTCCTACAATGAGCAGTTCTTC.

The chain couples TRBV7-3 to TRBJ2-6; TRBD1 matches at 9 bases. This CDR3 contains 16 residues. V gave up 5 bases and J gave up 9 bases; unmatched junction bases: 11. The germline gives CDR1 SGHTA, CDR2 FQGTGA. CDR3 protein: CASSPTGGAPLNVLTF. The CDR3 bases are TGTGCCAGCAGCCCGACAGGGGGAGCTCCTCTCAACGTCCTGACTTTC.

The chain couples TRBV7-3 to TRBJ1-5; 7 bases are a match to TRBD1. This CDR3 contains 15 residues. V dropped 5 bases and J dropped 5; count of bases not matched to a gene: 9. Germline V gene sequence: CDR1 SGHTA, CDR2 FQGTGA. CDR3 region: CASSPRGTADQPQHF. The CDR3 DNA sequence: TGTGCCAGCAGCCCCCGCGGGACAGCAGATCAGCCCCAGCATTTT.

The V gene is TRBV18, the J gene TRBJ1-1; weak D call: TRBD1 (5 bases). The CDR3 totals 16 residues. Germline V gene lookup returns CDR1 KGHSH and CDR2 LQKENI. V was trimmed by 0 bases and J by 1 base, leaving 12 bases between them. CDR3 sequence reads: CASSPPTSGENTEAFF. CDR3 nucleotides: TGTGCCAGCTCACCACCGACGTCGGGGGAGAACACTGAAGCTTTCTTT. The whole variable domain, remainder taken from reference TRBV18 and TRBJ1-1, is NAGVMQNPRHLVRRRGQEARLRCSPMKGHSHVYWYRQLPEEGLKFMVYLQKENIIDESGMPKERFSAEFPKEGPSILRIQQVVRGDSAAYFCASSPPTSGENTEAFFGQGTRLTVV.

The chain recombines TRBV27 with TRBJ1-5; a possible D gene is TRBD1 (6 bases). The CDR3 totals 14 residues. From germline, CDR1 is MNHEY and CDR2 SMNVEV (reference sequence). V lost 2 bases, J lost 3 bases, and 8 bases lay in between. The CDR3 sequence: CASSLGGNNQPQHF. The DNA of the CDR3 is TGTGCCAGCAGTTTAGGGGGCAACAATCAGCCCCAGCATTTT.

The chain is built from TRBV2 and TRBJ2-5; no clear D. Trimming took 4 bases from V and 0 from J, leaving 6 bases between them. The germline V gene has CDR1 SNHLY and CDR2 FYNNEI. The CDR3 runs 13 residues. CDR3 sequence: CASSVVYQETQYF. The CDR3 DNA sequence: TGTGCCAGCAGTGTGGTCTACCAAGAGACCCAGTACTTC.

The chain joins TRBV6-5 to TRBJ1-1; no reliable D call. The germline CDR1 and CDR2 sequences are MNHEY and SVGAGI. This CDR3 has 13 residues. Trimming pared 7 bases from V and 1 base from J, leaving 10 bases between. The CDR3 DNA reads TGTGCCAGCAAAGTCACTACGAACACTGAAGCTTTCTTT. Protein: CASKVTTNTEAFF.

Points on this clone: Since a much larger clone is just one base distant, this may be a read error. The chain recombines TRBV18 with TRBJ2-7, with D possibly matching TRBD1 (5 bases). Germline V lookup: CDR1 KGHSH, CDR2 LQKENI. V gave up 3 bases and J gave up 0 bases, with 18 bases separating them. The CDR3 sequence is 17 residues long. The DNA for the CDR3 is TGTGCCAGCTCACCTTACCCAGGGATCGGTAGCTCCTACGAGCAGTACTTC. This encodes CASSPYPGIGSSYEQYF.

The chain joins TRBV4-2 to TRBJ2-4; TRBD1 matches 7 bases. Per germline, CDR1 LGHNA and CDR2 YNFKEQ. The ends lost 0 bases at V and 0 bases at J; junction bases unmatched: 5. This CDR3 has 17 amino acids. CDR3 bases: TGTGCCAGCAGCCAAGATTTGGCAGGGGGAGCCAAAAACATTCAGTACTTC. This codes for CASSQDLAGGAKNIQYF.

V and J are TRBV9 and TRBJ2-3; D is ambiguous. The ends were cut back, 4 bases at V and 0 bases at J, with 15 bases in the middle. The CDR3 totals 16 residues. Germline-derived CDR1 and CDR2 are SGDLS and YYNGEE. The DNA of the CDR3 is TGTGCCAGCAGCCCCTTCGGTGGGCAGAGCACAGATACGCAGTATTTT. This gives the protein CASSPFGGQSTDTQYF.

This chain uses TRBV7-2 with TRBJ2-2, with D possibly matching TRBD2 (5 bases). Germline CDR1 SGHTA, CDR2 FQGNSA. V lost 4 bases to trimming and J lost 5 bases, with 17 bases between them. The CDR3 has 16 residues. The CDR3 DNA is TGTGCCAGCAGCTCAATGTACGGGGAGTGGACCGGGGAGCTGTTTTTT. This gives the protein CASSSMYGEWTGELFF.

The chain joins TRBV7-9 to TRBJ1-4; D is ambiguous. In germline, CDR1 is SEHNR, CDR2 FQNEAQ (reference sequence). The CDR3 is 14 residues long. The germline V and J ends were trimmed by 3 bases and 6 bases, with 11 bases remaining between them. The CDR3 DNA sequence: TGTGCCAGCAGCTTGGAGTGGAACGATGAAAAACTGTTTTTT. This codes for CASSLEWNDEKLFF.

This chain links TRBV6-5 with TRBJ2-4; D is unclear. CDR3 length: 13 amino acids. Germline CDR1 and CDR2: MNHEY and SVGAGI. Trimming stripped 11 bases from V and 0 bases from J, with 11 bases between. This chain's CDR3 is CAPVWLAKNIQYF. In nucleotides, the CDR3 is TGTGCCCCTGTCTGGCTAGCCAAAAACATTCAGTACTTC.

J is TRBJ1-3 and V is TRBV7-9; tentative D call: TRBD1 (6 bases). Trimming took 11 bases from V and 2 from J, leaving 16 bases between them. The CDR3 is 14 residues long. Germline loops: CDR1 SEHNR, CDR2 FQNEAQ (reference sequence). The CDR3 loop reads CAFEQGRPGNTIYF. The CDR3 DNA is TGTGCCTTCGAACAGGGACGGCCTGGAAACACCATATATTTT.

This clone was recorded only once. This chain links TRBV19 with TRBJ2-2; D gene uncertain. In germline, CDR1 is LNHDA, CDR2 SQIVND (reference sequence). CDR3 size: 14 residues. V dropped 3 bases and J dropped 2 bases, with 7 bases sitting between them. CDR3 protein: CASSIGPNTGELFF. The CDR3 DNA follows: TGTGCCAGTAGTATCGGCCCAAACACCGGGGAGCTGTTTTTT.

The gene calls are TRBV7-9 and TRBJ1-1, with D perhaps matching TRBD1 (6 bases). Germline V gene lookup returns CDR1 SEHNR and CDR2 FQNEAQ (reference sequence). The CDR3 contains 14 residues. Trimming cost V 2 bases and J 5 bases, with 12 bases left between them. CDR3 nucleotides: TGTGCCAGCAGCTTAATCCTCCAGGGGACTGAAGCTTTCTTT. Its protein is CASSLILQGTEAFF.

The V gene is TRBV5-8, the J gene TRBJ1-1; the D gene is possibly TRBD1 (5 bases). Germline CDR1 reads SGHTS; CDR2 reads YDEGEE. Trimming pared 1 base from V and 5 bases from J, leaving 9 bases between. The CDR3 covers 13 residues. CDR3 sequence: CASSLPGWTEAFF. DNA of the CDR3: TGTGCCAGCAGCTTGCCAGGGTGGACTGAAGCTTTCTTT. Variable domain in full (rest from reference TRBV5-8 and TRBJ1-1): EAGVTQSPTHLIKTRGQQATLRCSPISGHTSVYWYQQALGLGLQFLLWYDEGEERNRGNFPPRFSGRQFPNYSSELNVNALELEDSALYLCASSLPGWTEAFFGQGTRLTVV.

The chain joins TRBV12-5 to TRBJ1-1, with D maybe TRBD1 (6 bases). In germline, CDR1 is LGHNT, CDR2 FRNRAP. This CDR3 spans 15 amino acids. The V end was cut by 1 base, the J end by 4 bases, with 13 bases between. This CDR3 is CASGLATGTGTEAFF. CDR3 DNA: TGTGCTAGTGGTTTGGCCACAGGGACGGGCACTGAAGCTTTCTTT.

This clone was counted between two and nine times. The chain has TRBV10-3 and TRBJ1-1, with D unresolved. This CDR3 comprises 14 residues. CDR1 is ENHRY, CDR2 SYGVKD, per germline. The V gene lost 6 bases and the J gene lost 0 bases, with 11 bases spanning the gap. The CDR3 reads CAISPGRMNTEAFF. The CDR3, as DNA: TGTGCCATCAGCCCCGGACGGATGAACACTGAAGCTTTCTTT.

The gene calls are TRBV25-1 and TRBJ2-5; unclear D gene. V was shortened by 3 bases and J by 5 bases, with 4 bases between the two germline ends. CDR1 and CDR2 from the germline V gene are MGHDK and SYGVNS. The CDR3 is made up of 11 amino acids. The DNA for the CDR3 is TGTGCCAGCAGTGAGATGGAGACCCAGTACTTC. This encodes CASSEMETQYF.